The clone carrying this T cell receptor beta chain was observed a handful of times. The entry originates in a study of OX40 agonist ivuxolimab in advanced cancers. Profiled with immunoSEQ multiplex PCR; TCRdb holds only in-frame clones, not every one. This table has 66,000 or so clones, around 87% appearing once. CDR1 is SGHRS, CDR2 YFSETQ, per germline. V lost 4 bases to trimming and J lost 0 bases, with 8 bases between them. CDR3 length equals 15 residues. The origin of this receptor is an adult with an advanced solid tumor such as melanoma, head and neck, liver or kidney cancer. This sample comprised CD4+ or CD8+ T cells sorted from blood, obtained in a trial of the OX40 agonist ivuxolimab. The J gene is TRBJ1-6, the V gene TRBV5-1, with TRBD1 as a possible D gene (5 bases). In DNA, the CDR3 is TGCGCCAGCAGCCTGCAGGGCTCCTATAATTCACCCCTCCACTTT. Its protein is CASSLQGSYNSPLHF.